This T cell receptor (beta chain) was recorded in a study of T cell clonotyping in hematopoietic cell transplantation. The CDR3 length is 15 residues. V was cut by 4 bases and J by 1 base, with 11 bases left in between. Per germline, CDR1 MNHEY and CDR2 SMNVEV (reference sequence). Assay used: immunoSEQ multiplex PCR; TCRdb lists only in-frame clones, some missing. The sample gives some 40,000 clones, about 95% of which show up once; about 0.8% is in the top ten. The sequenced sample consisted of peripheral blood mononuclear cells. The rearrangement links TRBV27 to TRBJ2-1; D is possibly TRBD1 or TRBD2 (5 bases each). The receptor's source is a woman aged 50 to 60 in good health. Some clones in this sample may be carry-over from other donors' samples. As DNA, the CDR3 is TGTGCCAGCAGTTCATTGGGGGATTCCTACAATGAGCAGTTCTTC. Protein sequence: CASSSLGDSYNEQFF.